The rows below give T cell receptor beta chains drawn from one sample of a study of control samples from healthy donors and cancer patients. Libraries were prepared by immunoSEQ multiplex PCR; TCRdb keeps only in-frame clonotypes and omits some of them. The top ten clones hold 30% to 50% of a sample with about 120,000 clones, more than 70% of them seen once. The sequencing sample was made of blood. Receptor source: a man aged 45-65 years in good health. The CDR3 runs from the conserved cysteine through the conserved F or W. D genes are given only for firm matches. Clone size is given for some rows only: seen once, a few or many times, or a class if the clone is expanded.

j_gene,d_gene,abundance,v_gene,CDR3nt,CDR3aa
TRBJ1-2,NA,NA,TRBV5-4,TGTGCCAGCAGCTTGGAAGGGGAGCTTGGCTACACCTTC,CASSLEGELGYTF
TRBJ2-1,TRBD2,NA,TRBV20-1,TGCAGTGCTAGTCCGGGAGCGGGGGATTACAATGAGCAGTTCTTC,CSASPGAGDYNEQFF
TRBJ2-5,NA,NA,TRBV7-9,TGTGCCAGCAGCTCCTCAGGGTACCAAGAGACCCAGTACTTC,CASSSSGYQETQYF
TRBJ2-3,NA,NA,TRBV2,TGTGCCAGCAGTGAAAGTCGTTGGACAGATACGCAGTATTTT,CASSESRWTDTQYF
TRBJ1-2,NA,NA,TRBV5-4,TGTGCCAGCAGCTTGGAGAGGAACTATGGCTACACCTTC,CASSLERNYGYTF
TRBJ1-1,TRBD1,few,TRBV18,TGTGCCAGCTCACCACAGGGGGCAGGGGGTTTTGAAAACACTGAAGCTTTCTTT,CASSPQGAGGFENTEAFF
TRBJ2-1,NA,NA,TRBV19,TGTGCCAGTAGTATTATTGGACAGACCGCCGCCAATGAGCAGTTCTTC,CASSIIGQTAANEQFF
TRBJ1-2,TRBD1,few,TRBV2,TGTGCCAGCAGTCTTACCGGACAGGTTAACTATGGCTACACCTTC,CASSLTGQVNYGYTF
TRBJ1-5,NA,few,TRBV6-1,TGTGCCAGCAGTGAACGGGTTAATCAGCCCCAGCATTTT,CASSERVNQPQHF
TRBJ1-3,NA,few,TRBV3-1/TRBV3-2,TGTGCCAGCAGCCTCCGGGAGTCTGGAAACACCATATATTTT,CASSLRESGNTIYF
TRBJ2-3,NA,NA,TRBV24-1,TGTGCCACCAGTGATTCCGGGCCGGGACGGAGCACAGATACGCAGTATTTT,CATSDSGPGRSTDTQYF
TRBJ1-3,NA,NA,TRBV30,TGTGCCCACCATCTGGGAACACTCTCTGGAAACACCATATATTTT,CAHHLGTLSGNTIYF
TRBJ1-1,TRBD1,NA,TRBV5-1,TGCGCCAGCAGCTTGGGAGTACAAGACAGGGATGCTTTCTTT,CASSLGVQDRDAFF
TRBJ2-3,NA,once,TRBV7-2,TGTGCCAGCAGCTTAGATGGGGGAGCGGGAGATACGCAGTATTTT,CASSLDGGAGDTQYF
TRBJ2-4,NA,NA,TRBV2,TGTGCCAGCACCCAAGAAGGGGGTTTGGTCAAAAACATTCAGTACTTC,CASTQEGGLVKNIQYF
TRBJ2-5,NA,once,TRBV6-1,TGTGCCAGCAGTGAAAGTAGGGCCTTTCAAGAGACCCAGTACTTC,CASSESRAFQETQYF
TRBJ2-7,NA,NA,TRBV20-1,TGCAGTGCAAGATTCCAGGGGGAGGAGTACTTC,CSARFQGEEYF
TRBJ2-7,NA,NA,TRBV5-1,TGCGCCAGCAGCTCAGGGTATACCCCCTACGAGCAGTACTTC,CASSSGYTPYEQYF
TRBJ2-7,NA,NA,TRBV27,TGTGCCAGCAGTTTATCGACCGATTATGGGCAGTACTTC,CASSLSTDYGQYF
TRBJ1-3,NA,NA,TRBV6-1,TGTGCCAGCAGTGACCGGGTACGTGGAAACACCATATATTTT,CASSDRVRGNTIYF
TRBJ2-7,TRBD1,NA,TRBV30,TGTGCCTGGGATGGGACAGGGGGGCGCGCCGAGCAGTACTTC,CAWDGTGGRAEQYF
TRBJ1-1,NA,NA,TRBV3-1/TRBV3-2,TGTGCCAGCAGCCTACAGGGTTGGACTGAAGCTTTCTTT,CASSLQGWTEAFF
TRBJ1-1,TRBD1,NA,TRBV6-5,TGTGCCAGCAGTCTTTGGACAGGAGTAAACACTGAAGCTTTCTTT,CASSLWTGVNTEAFF
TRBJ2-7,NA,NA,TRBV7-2,TGTGCCAGCAGCTCAGGGCCATCTCTCTCCTACGAGCAGTACTTC,CASSSGPSLSYEQYF
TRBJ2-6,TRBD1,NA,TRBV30,TGTGCCTTAACAGGGGGCTACGGGGCCAACGTCCTGACTTTC,CALTGGYGANVLTF
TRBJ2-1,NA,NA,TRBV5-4,TGTGCCAGCAGCTTAGGTGTGCACAATGAGCAGTTCTTC,CASSLGVHNEQFF